This TCR beta chain was identified in a study of T-cell memory formation after mild COVID-19. Including both end residues, the CDR3 is 16 amino acids long. Whole-study findings and limits: The CD4+ clones that contracted clustered mainly within CM and EM, and the CD8+ clones concentrated in EMRA.

In TCRdb, the 5' RACE reads were re-called with MiXCR into one record per CDR3 protein. The sample holds about 110,000 distinct CDR3 sequences, 15% to 20% seen once. This clonotype has more than one count but fewer than ten. Its antigen remains unknown. It is unclear where the CDR3 begins or ends on the DNA, so no DNA is shown, and the CDR3 is as TCRdb lists it. The chain employs TRBV21-1 and TRBJ2-2. TRBV21-1 is assigned pseudogene status. The specimen sequenced was PBMCs or a T cell subset sorted from them (not recorded which). The receptor was isolated from an adult woman who had mild COVID-19 (a few samples of this study predate the infection). Cell type and time point are not known. CDR3 loop: CASSKWRTETPGSCFF.